This T cell receptor beta chain is drawn from a study of blood T cell repertoires in COVID-19. In the study overall: T cells, B-cell-depleted T cells, or PBMCs provided the cDNA or gDNA that served as material.

Only in-frame clones appear in the TCRdb table, and some are missing; sequencing was by immunoSEQ multiplex PCR. The sample holds 130,000 to 150,000 clones; roughly 83% are singletons and the top ten take roughly 4.9%. Seattle-derived patients entered the study during active infection and were followed longitudinally. Input material: peripheral blood. This receptor was taken from a woman in her 70s with COVID-19, enrolled during active disease.

The DNA for the CDR3 is TGTGCCAGCAGTGATCTCACGGGTGTGAGTTCACCCCTCCACTTT. As protein: CASSDLTGVSSPLHF. The chain uses TRBV6-1 and TRBJ1-6; D is unclear. The germline V gene has CDR1 MNHNS and CDR2 SASEGT. The CDR3 totals 15 residues. Trimming stripped 3 bases from V and 9 bases from J, with 15 bases between.